The rows below give T cell receptor beta chains drawn from one sample of a study of somatic mutations in cytotoxic T cells in rheumatoid arthritis. Measured with immunoSEQ multiplex PCR; TCRdb has only the in-frame clones, and not every one. The data show 15,000 to 20,000 clones, 75% to 80% seen once. The sample consisted of CD8+ T cells sorted from blood. These TCRs come from an adult with rheumatoid arthritis. CDR3s include the opening cysteine and the closing phenylalanine or tryptophan. The D gene is left open where the match is weak. The listing skips clone size in some rows; elsewhere it reads once, few, many or a size class.

V: TRBV6-4; J: TRBJ2-5; D: TRBD2; length: 17; size: NA; DNA: TGTGCCAGCAGTGAAAGCAGTGGTAGCGGGAAGGGTGAGACCCAGTACTTC; CDR3: CASSESSGSGKGETQYF
V: TRBV7-6; J: TRBJ2-5; D: NA; length: 13; size: NA; DNA: TGTGCCAGCAGCCTAGGAATAGAAGAGACCCAGTACTTC; CDR3: CASSLGIEETQYF
V: TRBV29-1; J: TRBJ2-7; D: NA; length: 11; size: once; DNA: TGCAGCGTTGGAGGAAACTACGAGCAGTACTTC; CDR3: CSVGGNYEQYF
V: TRBV11-3; J: TRBJ2-7; D: NA; length: 14; size: once; DNA: TGTGCCAGCAGCTTAGCTGGGACCCCCTACGAGCAGTACTTC; CDR3: CASSLAGTPYEQYF
V: TRBV6-4; J: TRBJ2-1; D: NA; length: 11; size: NA; DNA: TGTGCCAGCAGTGAAGAGGGTGAGCAGTTCTTC; CDR3: CASSEEGEQFF
V: TRBV28; J: TRBJ1-1; D: NA; length: 14; size: NA; DNA: TGTGCCAGCAGTTTAAGGAGAAGGGACACTGAAGCTTTCTTT; CDR3: CASSLRRRDTEAFF
V: TRBV4-3; J: TRBJ2-1; D: NA; length: 13; size: NA; DNA: TGCGCCAGCAGCCACCCCAGCGGGAATGAGCAGTTCTTC; CDR3: CASSHPSGNEQFF
V: TRBV2; J: TRBJ2-7; D: TRBD2; length: 16; size: NA; DNA: TGTGCCAGCAGTGATGAGGGATTAGCGGGAACCTACGAGCAGTACTTC; CDR3: CASSDEGLAGTYEQYF
V: TRBV14; J: TRBJ2-1; D: NA; length: 17; size: once; DNA: TGTGCCAGCAGCCAAGGGGTATCTCCCCGCTCCTACAATGAGCAGTTCTTC; CDR3: CASSQGVSPRSYNEQFF
V: TRBV2; J: TRBJ2-2; D: NA; length: 16; size: NA; DNA: TGTGCCAGTAAGCCTTTTGAAGCGGGGAACACCGGGGAGCTGTTTTTT; CDR3: CASKPFEAGNTGELFF
V: TRBV5-1; J: TRBJ2-1; D: TRBD2; length: 14; size: NA; DNA: TGCGCCAGCAGCTTAGGGACTAGCGGGATTGAGCAGTTCTTC; CDR3: CASSLGTSGIEQFF
V: TRBV25-1; J: TRBJ2-2; D: NA; length: 14; size: few; DNA: TGTGCCAGCAGTGAAGGGGGGCTATACGGGGAGCTGTTTTTT; CDR3: CASSEGGLYGELFF
V: TRBV4-1; J: TRBJ2-5; D: TRBD2; length: 12; size: NA; DNA: TGCGCCAGCAGCCCGGGGGGAGAGACCCAGTACTTC; CDR3: CASSPGGETQYF
V: TRBV15; J: TRBJ1-2; D: TRBD1; length: 15; size: once; DNA: TGTGCCACCAGCTCAGGGGACGGGACAGGCTATGGCTACACCTTC; CDR3: CATSSGDGTGYGYTF
V: TRBV19; J: TRBJ2-3; D: TRBD2; length: 15; size: NA; DNA: TGTGCCAGTATCGGGGTTAGCGGGATGTTAGATACGCAGTATTTT; CDR3: CASIGVSGMLDTQYF
V: TRBV27; J: TRBJ2-1; D: NA; length: 11; size: once; DNA: TGTGCCAGCACCCTATACAATGAGCAGTTCTTC; CDR3: CASTLYNEQFF
V: TRBV27; J: TRBJ1-2; D: TRBD1; length: 18; size: NA; DNA: TGTGCCAGCAGTCAACATTATCGGGACAGCCTAACTAACTATGGCTACACCTTC; CDR3: CASSQHYRDSLTNYGYTF
V: TRBV4-3; J: TRBJ2-1; D: NA; length: 16; size: once; DNA: TGCGCCAGCAGCCAAGATTGGAGGAGCCCCTACAATGAGCAGTTCTTC; CDR3: CASSQDWRSPYNEQFF
V: TRBV4-3; J: TRBJ1-1; D: NA; length: 17; size: NA; DNA: TGCGCCAGCAGCCAAGAACGAGGGGGATTCCCGGGCACTGAAGCTTTCTTT; CDR3: CASSQERGGFPGTEAFF
V: TRBV5-4; J: TRBJ2-2; D: NA; length: 12; size: NA; DNA: TGTGCCAGCAGCTGGGGAACCGGGGAGCTGTTTTTT; CDR3: CASSWGTGELFF
V: TRBV27; J: TRBJ2-1; D: TRBD2; length: 16; size: NA; DNA: TGTGCCAGCAAGGACCGAACGGGAGGCCCGTTTGATGAGCAGTTCTTC; CDR3: CASKDRTGGPFDEQFF
V: TRBV5-5; J: TRBJ1-2; D: TRBD1; length: 17; size: NA; DNA: TGTGCCAGCAGCTTCTGGACAGGGGAACCTGGGACTTATGGCTACACCTTC; CDR3: CASSFWTGEPGTYGYTF
V: TRBV4-3; J: TRBJ2-7; D: TRBD2; length: 15; size: NA; DNA: TGCGCCAGCAGCCAGGAGACTAGCGGATCCTACGAGCAGTACTTC; CDR3: CASSQETSGSYEQYF
V: TRBV29-1; J: TRBJ2-4; D: NA; length: 11; size: NA; DNA: TGCAGCGTCAGGGTTCAAAACATTCAGTACTTC; CDR3: CSVRVQNIQYF
V: TRBV6-1; J: TRBJ2-1; D: TRBD2; length: 15; size: NA; DNA: TGTGCCAGCAGTGAGACTAGCGGGAGGGCGGGTGAGCAGTTCTTC; CDR3: CASSETSGRAGEQFF
V: TRBV25-1; J: TRBJ2-1; D: NA; length: 14; size: NA; DNA: TGTGCCAGCAGTGAGGGTGGGTCCTACAATGAGCAGTTCTTC; CDR3: CASSEGGSYNEQFF
V: TRBV23-1; J: TRBJ2-3; D: NA; length: 15; size: NA; DNA: TGCGCCAGCAGAGCAGACAGCCTCAGCACAGATACGCAGTATTTT; CDR3: CASRADSLSTDTQYF
V: TRBV19; J: TRBJ2-7; D: NA; length: 14; size: NA; DNA: TGTGCCAGTAGTATCGCAGGTTCCATCTACGAGCAGTACTTC; CDR3: CASSIAGSIYEQYF
V: TRBV19; J: TRBJ2-7; D: TRBD1; length: 15; size: NA; DNA: TGTGCCAGTAGTCCAATTCTGGGACAGCGACACGAGCAGTACTTC; CDR3: CASSPILGQRHEQYF
V: TRBV28; J: TRBJ1-3; D: NA; length: 14; size: NA; DNA: TGTGCCAGCAGTCCCCCGGGACCTGGAAACACCATATATTTT; CDR3: CASSPPGPGNTIYF
V: TRBV27; J: TRBJ1-2; D: TRBD1; length: 16; size: once; DNA: TGTGCCAGCAGTTTACAAGCGGACAGGGATATGTATGGCTACACCTTC; CDR3: CASSLQADRDMYGYTF
V: TRBV9; J: TRBJ2-3; D: TRBD2; length: 12; size: NA; DNA: TGTGCCAGCAGCGTTAGCGGGAGGGTTCAGTATTTT; CDR3: CASSVSGRVQYF
V: TRBV7-8; J: TRBJ2-5; D: NA; length: 16; size: NA; DNA: TGTGCCAGCGCTCCCGCTACGGGTATGGCTGTGGAGACCCAGTACTTC; CDR3: CASAPATGMAVETQYF
V: TRBV25-1; J: TRBJ2-6; D: NA; length: 13; size: medium-sized; DNA: TGTGCCAGCAGTGGGTCTGGGGCCAACGTCCTGACTTTC; CDR3: CASSGSGANVLTF
V: TRBV25-1; J: TRBJ2-5; D: NA; length: 13; size: NA; DNA: TGTGCCAGCAGTGAACGGGAAGGAGAGACCCAGTACTTC; CDR3: CASSEREGETQYF
V: TRBV15; J: TRBJ1-1; D: NA; length: 14; size: NA; DNA: TGTGCCACCAGCAGAGAAACCGGCAGGTTGGGAGCTTTCTTT; CDR3: CATSRETGRLGAFF
V: TRBV4-1; J: TRBJ1-2; D: NA; length: 16; size: NA; DNA: TGCGCCAGCAGCCAAGTAGGAACGAACCGCAACTATGGCTACACCTTC; CDR3: CASSQVGTNRNYGYTF
V: TRBV28; J: TRBJ1-4; D: TRBD1; length: 15; size: once; DNA: TGTGCCAGCAGTTCTGGGACAGGACCTAATGAAAAACTGTTTTTT; CDR3: CASSSGTGPNEKLFF
V: TRBV4-3; J: TRBJ2-3; D: NA; length: 17; size: NA; DNA: TGCGCCAGCAGCCAAGATAGGGCCAATCCAACCCTAGATACGCAGTATTTT; CDR3: CASSQDRANPTLDTQYF
V: TRBV7-9; J: TRBJ1-1; D: NA; length: 14; size: NA; DNA: TGTGCCAGCAGCTTAGGGGGATTGAACACTGAAGCTTTCTTT; CDR3: CASSLGGLNTEAFF
V: TRBV28; J: TRBJ2-7; D: NA; length: 13; size: NA; DNA: TGTGCCATCTCGGACTACCCGGCGGGCGAGCAGTACTTC; CDR3: CAISDYPAGEQYF
V: TRBV4-3; J: TRBJ2-6; D: NA; length: 20; size: NA; DNA: TGCGCCAGCAGCCAAGATCGGGTGGGGACGTCACAGTCTGGGGCCAACGTCCTGACTTTC; CDR3: CASSQDRVGTSQSGANVLTF
V: TRBV4-1; J: TRBJ2-7; D: NA; length: 13; size: NA; DNA: TGCGCCAGCAGCCAAGAAGGCCACTACGAGCAGTACTTC; CDR3: CASSQEGHYEQYF
V: TRBV2; J: TRBJ1-4; D: NA; length: 16; size: NA; DNA: TGTGCCAGCAGGACCCGGACGGAGGACGGTATTGAAAAACTGTTTTTT; CDR3: CASRTRTEDGIEKLFF
V: TRBV19; J: TRBJ2-7; D: TRBD2; length: 13; size: NA; DNA: TGTGCCACCGGGACTAGTCTCGCCTACGAGCAGTACTTC; CDR3: CATGTSLAYEQYF